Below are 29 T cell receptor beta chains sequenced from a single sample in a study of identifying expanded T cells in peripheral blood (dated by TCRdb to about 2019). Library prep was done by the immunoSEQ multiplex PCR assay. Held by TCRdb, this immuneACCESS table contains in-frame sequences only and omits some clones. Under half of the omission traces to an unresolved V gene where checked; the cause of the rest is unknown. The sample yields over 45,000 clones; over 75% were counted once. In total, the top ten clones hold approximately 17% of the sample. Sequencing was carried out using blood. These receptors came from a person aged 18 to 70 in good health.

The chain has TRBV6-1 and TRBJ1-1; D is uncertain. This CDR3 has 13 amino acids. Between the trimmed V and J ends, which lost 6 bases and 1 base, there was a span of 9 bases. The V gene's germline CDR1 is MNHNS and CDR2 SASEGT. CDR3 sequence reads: CASSRQENTEAFF. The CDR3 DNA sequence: TGTGCCAGCAGCCGTCAGGAGAACACTGAAGCTTTCTTT.

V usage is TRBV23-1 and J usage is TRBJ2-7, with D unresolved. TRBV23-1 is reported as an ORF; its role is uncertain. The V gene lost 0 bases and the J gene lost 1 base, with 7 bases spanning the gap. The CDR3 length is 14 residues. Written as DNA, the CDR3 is TGCGCCAGCAGTCAATCTATCGGGTCCTACGAGCAGTACGTC. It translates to CASSQSIGSYEQYV.

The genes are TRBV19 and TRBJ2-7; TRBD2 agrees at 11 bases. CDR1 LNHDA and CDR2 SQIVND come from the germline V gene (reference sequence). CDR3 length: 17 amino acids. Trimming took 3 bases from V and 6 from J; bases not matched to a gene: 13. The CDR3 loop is CASSMGTSGSGRGEQYF. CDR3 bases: TGTGCCAGTAGTATGGGAACTAGCGGGAGCGGGAGAGGCGAGCAGTACTTC.

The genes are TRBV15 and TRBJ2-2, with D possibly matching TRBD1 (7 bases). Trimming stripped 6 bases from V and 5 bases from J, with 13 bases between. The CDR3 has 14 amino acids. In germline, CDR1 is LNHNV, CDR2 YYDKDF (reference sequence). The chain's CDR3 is CATREGQMTGELFF. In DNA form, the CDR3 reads TGTGCCACCAGGGAGGGACAGATGACCGGGGAGCTGTTTTTT.

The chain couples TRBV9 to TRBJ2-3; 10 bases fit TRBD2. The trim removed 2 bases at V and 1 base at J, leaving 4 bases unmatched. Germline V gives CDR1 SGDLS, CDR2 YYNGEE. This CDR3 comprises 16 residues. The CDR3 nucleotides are TGTGCCAGCAGCGTTTCTAGCGGGGGTCGCACAGATACGCAGTATTTT. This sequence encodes CASSVSSGGRTDTQYF.

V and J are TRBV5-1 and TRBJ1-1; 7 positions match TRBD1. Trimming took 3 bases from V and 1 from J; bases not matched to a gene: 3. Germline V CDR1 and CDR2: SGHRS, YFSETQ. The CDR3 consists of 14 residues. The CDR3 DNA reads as TGCGCCAGCAGCTCACAGGGGAGGAACACTGAAGCTTTCTTT. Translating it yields CASSSQGRNTEAFF.

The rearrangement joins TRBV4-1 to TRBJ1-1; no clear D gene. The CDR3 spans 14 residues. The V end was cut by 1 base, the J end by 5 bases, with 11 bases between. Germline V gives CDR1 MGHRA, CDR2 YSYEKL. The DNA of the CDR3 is TGCGCCAGCAGCCAAGTGATCCGGGTAACTGAAGCTTTCTTT. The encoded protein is CASSQVIRVTEAFF.

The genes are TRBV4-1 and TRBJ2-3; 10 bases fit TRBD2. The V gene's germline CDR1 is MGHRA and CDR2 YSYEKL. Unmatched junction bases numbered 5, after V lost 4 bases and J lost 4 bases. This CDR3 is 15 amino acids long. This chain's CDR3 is CASSPGSGGADTQYF. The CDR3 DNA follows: TGCGCCAGCAGCCCGGGGAGCGGGGGGGCAGATACGCAGTATTTT.

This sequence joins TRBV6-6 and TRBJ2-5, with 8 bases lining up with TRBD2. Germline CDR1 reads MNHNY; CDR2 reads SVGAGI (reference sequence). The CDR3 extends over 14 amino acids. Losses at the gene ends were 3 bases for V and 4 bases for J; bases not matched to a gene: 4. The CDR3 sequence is CASSYNAGGETQYF. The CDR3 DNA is TGTGCCAGCAGTTATAACGCGGGAGGAGAGACCCAGTACTTC.

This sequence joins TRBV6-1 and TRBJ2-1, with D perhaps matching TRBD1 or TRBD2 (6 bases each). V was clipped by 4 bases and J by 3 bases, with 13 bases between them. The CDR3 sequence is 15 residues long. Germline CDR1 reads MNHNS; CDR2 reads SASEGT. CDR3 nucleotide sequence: TGTGCCAGCAGTGGAATGGGGGGCCTCTACAATGAGCAGTTCTTC. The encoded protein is CASSGMGGLYNEQFF.

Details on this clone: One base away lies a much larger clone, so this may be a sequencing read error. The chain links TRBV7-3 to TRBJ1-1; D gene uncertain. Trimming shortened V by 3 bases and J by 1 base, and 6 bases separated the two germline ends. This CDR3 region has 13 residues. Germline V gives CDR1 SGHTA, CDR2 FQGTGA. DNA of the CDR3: TGTGCCAGCAGCTTCGGACCGAACACTGAAGCTTTCTTT. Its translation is CASSFGPNTEAFF.

Written as DNA, the CDR3 is TGCGCCACTAATGAGGGGGTCTATAATTCACCCCTCCACTTT. Its protein is CATNEGVYNSPLHF. The gene calls are TRBV23-1 and TRBJ1-6, with D possibly matching TRBD1 (6 bases). TRBV23-1 is treated as an ORF (open reading frame) with a function not yet certain. The V gene lost 10 bases and the J gene lost 3 bases, with 13 bases spanning the gap. The CDR3 is 14 amino acids.

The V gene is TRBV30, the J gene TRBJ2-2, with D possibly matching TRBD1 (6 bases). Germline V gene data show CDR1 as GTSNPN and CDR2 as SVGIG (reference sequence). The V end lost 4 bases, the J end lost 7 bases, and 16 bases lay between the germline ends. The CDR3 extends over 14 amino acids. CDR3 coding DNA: TGTGCCTGGACAGGGGCCCTATCTGGCGGGGAGCTGTTTTTT. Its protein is CAWTGALSGGELFF.

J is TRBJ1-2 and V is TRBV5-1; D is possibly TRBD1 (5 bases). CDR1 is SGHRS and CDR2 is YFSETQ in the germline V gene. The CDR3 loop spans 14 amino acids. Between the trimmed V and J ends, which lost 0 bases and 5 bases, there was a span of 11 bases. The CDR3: CASSLEQGKYGYTF. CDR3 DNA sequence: TGCGCCAGCAGCTTGGAGCAGGGAAAGTATGGCTACACCTTC.

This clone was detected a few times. DNA for the CDR3: TGTGCCAGTAAAGGATTCGGGGAGAACACTGAAGCTTTCTTT. This gives the protein CASKGFGENTEAFF. The chain uses TRBV19 and TRBJ1-1; D ambiguous. V was clipped by 7 bases and J by 1 base, with 13 bases between them. The CDR3 runs 14 residues. Germline CDR1 LNHDA, CDR2 SQIVND (reference sequence).

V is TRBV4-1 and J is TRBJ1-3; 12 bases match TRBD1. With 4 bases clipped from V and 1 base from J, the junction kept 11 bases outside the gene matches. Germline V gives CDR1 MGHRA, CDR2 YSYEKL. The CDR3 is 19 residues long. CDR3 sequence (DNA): TGCGCCAGCAGCCGGCTCCCGGGACAGGGGGCTAATTCTGGAAACACCATATATTTT. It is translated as CASSRLPGQGANSGNTIYF.

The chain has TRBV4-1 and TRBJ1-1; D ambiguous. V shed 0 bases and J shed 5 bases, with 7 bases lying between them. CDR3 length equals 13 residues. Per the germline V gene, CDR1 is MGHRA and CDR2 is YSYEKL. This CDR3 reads CASSQDRGTEAFF. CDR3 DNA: TGCGCCAGCAGCCAAGATCGGGGAACTGAAGCTTTCTTT.

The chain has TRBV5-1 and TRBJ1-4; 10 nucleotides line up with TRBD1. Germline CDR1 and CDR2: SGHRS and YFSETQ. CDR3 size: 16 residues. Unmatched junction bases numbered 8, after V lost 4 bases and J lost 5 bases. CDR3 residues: CASSHGQGVENEKLFF. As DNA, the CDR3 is TGCGCCAGCAGCCACGGACAGGGGGTGGAAAATGAAAAACTGTTTTTT.

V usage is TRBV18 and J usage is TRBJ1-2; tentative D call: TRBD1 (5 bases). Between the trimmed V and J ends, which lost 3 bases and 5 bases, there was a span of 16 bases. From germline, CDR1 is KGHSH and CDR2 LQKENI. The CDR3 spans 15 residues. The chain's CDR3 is CASSPTGPGFYGYTF. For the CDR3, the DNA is TGTGCCAGCTCACCGACGGGGCCAGGGTTTTATGGCTACACCTTC.

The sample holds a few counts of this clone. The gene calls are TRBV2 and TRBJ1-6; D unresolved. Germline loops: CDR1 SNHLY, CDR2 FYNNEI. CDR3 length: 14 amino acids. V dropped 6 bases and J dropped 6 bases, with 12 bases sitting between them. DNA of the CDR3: TGTGCCAGCAGCCCCGGAAGCGGTAATTCACCCCTCCACTTT. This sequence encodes CASSPGSGNSPLHF.

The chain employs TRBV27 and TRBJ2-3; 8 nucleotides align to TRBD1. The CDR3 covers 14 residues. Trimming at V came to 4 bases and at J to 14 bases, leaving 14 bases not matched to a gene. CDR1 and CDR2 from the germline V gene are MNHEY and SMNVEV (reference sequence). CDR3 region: CASSSLSGTGLWYF. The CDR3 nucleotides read TGTGCCAGCAGTTCGCTCTCCGGGACAGGACTTTGGTATTTT.

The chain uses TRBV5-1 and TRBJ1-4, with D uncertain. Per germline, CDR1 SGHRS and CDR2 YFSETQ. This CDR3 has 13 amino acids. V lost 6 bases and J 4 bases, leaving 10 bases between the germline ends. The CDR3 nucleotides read TGCGCCAGCAAGGCAGTGATTAATGAAAAACTGTTTTTT. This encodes CASKAVINEKLFF. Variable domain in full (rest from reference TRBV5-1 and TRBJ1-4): KAGVTQTPRYLIKTRGQQVTLSCSPISGHRSVSWYQQTPGQGLQFLFEYFSETQRNKGNFPGRFSGRQFSNSRSEMNVSTLELGDSALYLCASKAVINEKLFFGSGTQLSVL.

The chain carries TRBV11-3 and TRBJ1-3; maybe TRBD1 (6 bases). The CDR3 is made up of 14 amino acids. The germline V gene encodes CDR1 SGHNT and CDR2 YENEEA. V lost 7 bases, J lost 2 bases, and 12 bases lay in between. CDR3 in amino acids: CASKTQGPGNTIYF. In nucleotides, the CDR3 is TGTGCCAGCAAAACCCAGGGGCCTGGAAACACCATATATTTT.

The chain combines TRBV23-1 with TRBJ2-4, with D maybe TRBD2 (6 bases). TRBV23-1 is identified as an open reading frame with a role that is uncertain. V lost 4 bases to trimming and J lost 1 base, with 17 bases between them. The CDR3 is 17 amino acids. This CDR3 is CASSPPRGIEAKNIQYF. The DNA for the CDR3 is TGCGCCAGCAGTCCACCTCGGGGGATAGAGGCCAAAAACATTCAGTACTTC.

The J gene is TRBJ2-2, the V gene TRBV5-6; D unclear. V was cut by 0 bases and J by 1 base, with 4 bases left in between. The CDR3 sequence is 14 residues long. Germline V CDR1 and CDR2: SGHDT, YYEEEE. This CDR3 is CASSLGWNTGELFF. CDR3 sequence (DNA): TGTGCCAGCAGCTTGGGGTGGAACACCGGGGAGCTGTTTTTT.

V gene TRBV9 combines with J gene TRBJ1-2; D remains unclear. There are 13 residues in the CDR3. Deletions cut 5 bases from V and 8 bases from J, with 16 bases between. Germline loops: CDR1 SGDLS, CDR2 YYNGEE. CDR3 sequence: CASSPSELSGYTF. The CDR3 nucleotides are TGTGCCAGCAGTCCTTCTGAACTGAGCGGCTACACCTTC. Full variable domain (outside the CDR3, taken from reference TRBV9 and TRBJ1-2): DSGVTQTPKHLITATGQRVTLRCSPRSGDLSVYWYQQSLDQGLQFLIQYYNGEERAKGNILERFSAQQFPDLHSELNLSSLELGDSALYFCASSPSELSGYTFGSGTRLTVV.

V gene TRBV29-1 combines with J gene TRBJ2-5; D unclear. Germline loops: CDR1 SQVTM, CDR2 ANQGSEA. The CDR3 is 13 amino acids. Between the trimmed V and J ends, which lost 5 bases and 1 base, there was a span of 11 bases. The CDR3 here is CSVTTVSQETQYF. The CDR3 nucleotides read TGCAGCGTTACGACGGTTAGCCAAGAGACCCAGTACTTC.

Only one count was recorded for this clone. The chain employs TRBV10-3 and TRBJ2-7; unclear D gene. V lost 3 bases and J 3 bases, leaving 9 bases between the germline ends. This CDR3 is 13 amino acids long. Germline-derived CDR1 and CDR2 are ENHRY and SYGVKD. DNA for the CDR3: TGTGCCATCAGTGATAGGACGGACTACGAGCAGTACTTC. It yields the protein CAISDRTDYEQYF.

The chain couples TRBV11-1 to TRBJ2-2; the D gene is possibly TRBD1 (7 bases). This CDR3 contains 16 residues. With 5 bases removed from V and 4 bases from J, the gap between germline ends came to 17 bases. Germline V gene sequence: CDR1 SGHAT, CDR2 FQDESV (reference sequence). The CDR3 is CASSTPPGGRTGELFF. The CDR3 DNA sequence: TGTGCCAGCAGCACCCCCCCAGGGGGGCGCACCGGGGAGCTGTTTTTT.